One and the same sample provided the 13 T cell receptor beta chains below, sequenced in a study of blood T cell repertoires in COVID-19. Repertoires were generated with immunoSEQ multiplex PCR, while TCRdb's copy carries only in-frame clones and drops some. The sample contains roughly 70,000 clones, 75% to 85% of which appear only once. Sequenced: peripheral blood. The receptors shown here come from a man aged 65-85 years who had recovered from COVID-19.

V usage is TRBV27 and J usage is TRBJ1-1; D is perhaps TRBD1 (6 bases). Looked up from germline, CDR1 is MNHEY and CDR2 is SMNVEV (reference sequence). V shed 4 bases and J shed 0 bases, with 9 bases lying between them. CDR3 length equals 14 residues. The CDR3 loop reads CASSWTDMNTEAFF. The CDR3, as DNA: TGTGCCAGCAGTTGGACAGATATGAACACTGAAGCTTTCTTT.

The V call is TRBV2, the J call TRBJ2-2; the match to TRBD1 covers 8 bases. The CDR3 has 18 residues. After removal of 5 bases from V and 3 bases from J, the junction contained 14 bases not matched to a gene. Germline CDR1 reads SNHLY; CDR2 reads FYNNEI. For the CDR3, the DNA is TGTGCCAGCAGTCAATGGACAGGGAGTAGGTTGGACACCGGGGAGCTGTTTTTT. It yields the protein CASSQWTGSRLDTGELFF. The whole variable domain, remainder taken from reference TRBV2 and TRBJ2-2, is EPEVTQTPSHQVTQMGQEVILRCVPISNHLYFYWYRQILGQKVEFLVSFYNNEISEKSEIFDDQFSVERPDGSNFTLKIRSTKLEDSAMYFCASSQWTGSRLDTGELFFGEGSRLTVL.

The V and J genes are TRBV6-6 and TRBJ1-5, with TRBD1 as a possible D gene (6 bases). Trimming left V 8 bases short and J 0 bases short, with 11 bases between. Germline CDR1 and CDR2: MNHNY and SVGAGI (reference sequence). The CDR3 is 14 residues long. In nucleotides, the CDR3 is TGTGCCAGCCAGACAGGACCTAGCAATCAGCCCCAGCATTTT. It yields the protein CASQTGPSNQPQHF.

V gene TRBV5-1 combines with J gene TRBJ2-2, with D possibly TRBD2 on 5 matching bases. The CDR3 extends over 14 amino acids. CDR1 is SGHRS, CDR2 YFSETQ, per germline. The germline V and J ends were trimmed by 4 bases and 4 bases, with 11 bases remaining between them. DNA of the CDR3: TGCGCCAGCAGCCCAGGACTGTCCACCGGGGAGCTGTTTTTT. It specifies CASSPGLSTGELFF.

The chain carries TRBV27 and TRBJ1-2; 9 bases are shared with TRBD1. The CDR3 runs to 16 residues. V lost 5 bases, J lost 7 bases, and 14 bases stayed unmatched. The V gene's germline CDR1 is MNHEY and CDR2 SMNVEV (reference sequence). In DNA, the CDR3 is TGTGCCAGCAGTGCCCAAACCGGGACAGGGATTAGTGGCTACACCTTC. It translates to CASSAQTGTGISGYTF.

The chain recombines TRBV24-1 with TRBJ2-3, with unresolved D. Germline loops: CDR1 KGHDR, CDR2 SFDVKD. This CDR3 is 13 amino acids long. V was pared by 5 bases and J by 2 bases, with 7 bases between. The CDR3 bases are TGTGCCACCAGTGGCGGCCACACAGATACGCAGTATTTT. Translation: CATSGGHTDTQYF.

V and J are TRBV30 and TRBJ2-2; TRBD1 might be the D (6 bases). Germline loops: CDR1 GTSNPN, CDR2 SVGIG (reference sequence). The CDR3 runs 13 residues. Trimming took 4 bases from V and 6 from J, leaving 12 bases between them. The CDR3, as DNA: TGTGCCTGGACCTACAGGGTCCCCGGGGAGCTGTTTTTT. Translation gives CAWTYRVPGELFF.

The CDR3 DNA reads as TGTGCCAGCAGCCGGGACAGAGACTCCGGAAACACCATATATTTT. This codes for CASSRDRDSGNTIYF. The rearrangement links TRBV3-1 (or the pseudogene TRBV3-2) to TRBJ1-3; 7 bases are shared with TRBD1. The junction had 7 bases not matched to a gene; V was cut back by 4 bases and J by 4 bases. This CDR3 is 15 amino acids long. Looked up from germline, CDR1 is LGHDT and CDR2 is YNNKEL (reference sequence).

The chain combines TRBV28 with TRBJ2-3; 7 bases map to TRBD1. Trimming cost V 4 bases and J 1 base; bases outside gene matches: 2. This CDR3 comprises 14 residues. CDR1 is MDHEN and CDR2 is SYDVKM in the germline V gene. CDR3 sequence reads: CASSYTGGTDTQYF. In DNA form, the CDR3 reads TGTGCCAGCAGTTATACAGGGGGCACAGATACGCAGTATTTT. Full variable domain (remainder filled in from reference TRBV28 and TRBJ2-3): DVKVTQSSRYLVKRTGEKVFLECVQDMDHENMFWYRQDPGLGLRLIYFSYDVKMKEKGDIPEGYSVSREKKERFSLILESASTNQTSMYLCASSYTGGTDTQYFGPGTRLTVL.

The V gene is TRBV6-5, the J gene TRBJ2-4; TRBD1 might be the D (5 bases). In germline, CDR1 is MNHEY, CDR2 SVGAGI. The CDR3 runs to 14 residues. The V gene lost 6 bases and the J gene lost 7 bases, with 16 bases spanning the gap. DNA of the CDR3: TGTGCCAGCAGCGCCAATAGGGGTGTGAACATTCAGTACTTC. Translation gives CASSANRGVNIQYF.

The chain carries TRBV29-1 and TRBJ2-7, with 9 bases lining up with TRBD1. The CDR3 has 18 amino acids. V dropped 6 bases and J dropped 0; count of bases not matched to a gene: 18. Germline V gives CDR1 SQVTM, CDR2 ANQGSEA. Here the CDR3 reads CSVAPGQGTQRSSYEQYF. CDR3 nucleotides: TGCAGCGTCGCACCGGGACAGGGAACCCAGAGGAGCTCCTACGAGCAGTACTTC.

The genes are TRBV28 and TRBJ1-5, with D maybe TRBD1 (5 bases). The CDR3 sequence is 17 residues long. With 3 bases removed from V and 0 bases from J, the gap between germline ends came to 15 bases. The germline V gene encodes CDR1 MDHEN and CDR2 SYDVKM. CDR3 nucleotide sequence: TGTGCCAGCAGTTTTAGGCGACAGTCTTATAGCAATCAGCCCCAGCATTTT. Protein sequence: CASSFRRQSYSNQPQHF.

This rearrangement joins TRBV4-1 to TRBJ2-1; D is uncertain. CDR3 length: 13 residues. Per the germline V gene, CDR1 is MGHRA and CDR2 is YSYEKL. The ends were cut back, 0 bases at V and 3 bases at J, with 3 bases in the middle. The CDR3 nucleotides are TGCGCCAGCAGCCAAGACTACTACAATGAGCAGTTCTTC. Translation: CASSQDYYNEQFF.